These 10 T cell receptor beta chains came from one sample sequenced in a study of blood T cells in healthy people across ages. Combining a sample-barcoded 5' primer with a J-beta primer mix, a second PCR ran for roughly 6 to 12 cycles. TCRdb reprocessed the 5' RACE reads via MiXCR and lists one record per CDR3 protein. This table has around 620,000 distinct CDR3 sequences, roughly a quarter appearing once. Input material: blood. The receptor set was obtained from a woman in her 70s in good health.

The count of this clonotype is one. The CDR3 here is CASSLSVAKNIQYF. The CDR3 DNA reads TGTGCCAGCAGCTTAAGTGTAGCCAAAAACATTCAGTACTTC. The chain has TRBV7-2 and TRBJ2-4; D gene ambiguous. The CDR3 has 14 residues. Germline V gene sequence: CDR1 SGHTA, CDR2 FQGNSA. V lost 2 bases to trimming and J lost 0 bases, with 5 bases between them.

This clonotype came up a few times. V and J are TRBV5-1 and TRBJ1-2; D gene uncertain. V gave up 4 bases and J gave up 5 bases, with 15 bases separating them. CDR3 length: 14 amino acids. Germline V gene sequence: CDR1 SGHRS, CDR2 YFSETQ. The CDR3 DNA follows: TGCGCCAGCAGCCCGCGGGAAGTTACATATGGCTACACCTTC. Protein: CASSPREVTYGYTF.

The chain couples TRBV6-2 or TRBV6-3 to TRBJ1-5; D possibly corresponds to TRBD1 (5 bases). The CDR3 has 15 amino acids. With 0 bases removed from V and 3 bases from J, the gap between germline ends came to 9 bases. Germline V gene sequence: CDR1 MNHEY, CDR2 SVGEGT. The CDR3, as DNA: TGTGCCAGCAGTTACTCAGGGGCGCTCAATCAGCCCCAGCATTTT. As protein: CASSYSGALNQPQHF.

The J gene is TRBJ2-2, the V gene TRBV7-2; TRBD1 matches 7 bases. Germline V gene sequence: CDR1 SGHTA, CDR2 FQGNSA. After removal of 8 bases from V and 6 bases from J, the junction contained 9 bases not matched to a gene. This CDR3 has 14 amino acids. The CDR3 reads CASLRGGAPGELFF. The CDR3 nucleotides read TGTGCCAGCCTTCGAGGGGGCGCTCCCGGGGAGCTGTTTTTT.

This chain uses TRBV5-1 with TRBJ2-6; TRBD1 matches 9 bases. The CDR3 runs 16 residues. V lost 4 bases to trimming and J lost 4 bases; unmatched junction nucleotides: 6. Germline V gene sequence: CDR1 SGHRS, CDR2 YFSETQ. The CDR3 sequence: CASSVDRGSGANVLTF. The CDR3 DNA sequence: TGCGCCAGCAGCGTGGACAGGGGATCAGGGGCCAACGTCCTGACTTTC.

CDR3 loop: CAIQLAEGRTDTQYF. The CDR3 DNA is TGTGCCATACAATTAGCGGAGGGGCGCACAGATACGCAGTATTTT. The chain uses TRBV2 and TRBJ2-3; the D gene is possibly TRBD2 (6 bases). Trimming removed 10 bases from V and 1 base from J, with 18 bases in between. Germline-derived CDR1 and CDR2 are SNHLY and FYNNEI. There are 15 residues in the CDR3.

The chain carries TRBV6-5 and TRBJ1-1; tentative D call: TRBD1 (6 bases). V was clipped by 7 bases and J by 0 bases, with 12 bases between them. The CDR3 totals 14 residues. Germline CDR1 is MNHEY and CDR2 is SVGAGI. The CDR3 region is CASTSGHLNTEAFF. CDR3 nucleotides: TGTGCCAGCACCTCGGGACACTTGAACACTGAAGCTTTCTTT.

This clonotype occurred a few times. The CDR3 is CASSLDSEIAEAFF. The CDR3 region has the DNA TGCGCCAGCAGCTTGGACAGCGAGATTGCTGAAGCTTTCTTT. The gene calls are TRBV5-1 and TRBJ1-1; D remains unclear. From germline, CDR1 is SGHRS and CDR2 YFSETQ. This CDR3 region has 14 residues. V was cut by 0 bases and J by 6 bases, with 12 bases left in between.

V and J are TRBV20-1 and TRBJ2-4; D possibly corresponds to TRBD1 (6 bases). V was cut by 6 bases and J by 0 bases, with 15 bases left in between. The CDR3 consists of 15 residues. Germline V gene data show CDR1 as DFQATT and CDR2 as SNEGSKA (reference sequence). CDR3 bases: TGCAGTGCGAATGACAGGACCCTAGCCAAAAACATTCAGTACTTC. Translated: CSANDRTLAKNIQYF.

V usage is TRBV6-1 and J usage is TRBJ2-5; possibly TRBD2 for D (5 bases). TRBJ2-1 matches the DNA end more closely, so the J call is doubtful. The length of the CDR3 is 12 residues. CDR1 is MNHNS, CDR2 SASEGT, per germline. The CDR3 bases are TGTGCCAGCAGCCAGCGCGAGGGCGTGCAGTTCTTC. Translating gives CASSQREGVQFF.